These 21 T cell receptor beta chains originate from one sample sequenced in a study of blood T cell repertoires in COVID-19. This table comes from immunoSEQ multiplex PCR, and its TCRdb copy is limited to in-frame clones, with some not included. The sample yields roughly 250,000 clones, more than 85% seen once. Sequenced input: peripheral blood. The receptors were sampled from a man younger than 40 with acute or convalescent COVID-19.

The genes are TRBV6-5 and TRBJ2-2, with a weak D call TRBD1 (5 bases). Germline lookup yields CDR1 MNHEY and CDR2 SVGAGI. The germline V and J ends were trimmed by 8 bases and 3 bases, with 16 bases remaining between them. This CDR3 is built from 15 residues. CDR3 DNA: TGTGCCAGCCGAGGCGGCAGGGTGGACACCGGGGAGCTGTTTTTT. Its protein product is CASRGGRVDTGELFF.

The chain joins TRBV5-1 to TRBJ1-1; 9 bases are shared with TRBD1. The CDR3 totals 15 residues. Trimming cost V 4 bases and J 5 bases; bases outside gene matches: 9. Looked up from germline, CDR1 is SGHRS and CDR2 is YFSETQ. DNA for the CDR3: TGCGCCAGCAGCGGAACGGGACAGGGTTTGACTGAAGCTTTCTTT. This encodes CASSGTGQGLTEAFF.

The chain links TRBV4-1 to TRBJ1-5, with 9 bases aligning to TRBD1. V gave up 0 bases and J gave up 7 bases; unmatched junction bases: 13. The germline gives CDR1 MGHRA, CDR2 YSYEKL. The CDR3 spans 18 residues. The CDR3 nucleotides read TGCGCCAGCAGCCAAGACTTAGACAGGGGGAAGTGGGAACAGCCCCAGCATTTT. Translated: CASSQDLDRGKWEQPQHF.

The CDR3 DNA reads TGTGCCAGCACCGACGAATGGGGCGGCTACACCTTC. This sequence encodes CASTDEWGGYTF. The V and J genes are TRBV6-4 and TRBJ1-2; weak D call: TRBD1 (5 bases). Germline lookup yields CDR1 MRHNA and CDR2 SNTAGT. V was clipped by 7 bases and J by 8 bases, with 14 bases between them. This CDR3 spans 12 amino acids.

The rearrangement joins TRBV28 to TRBJ2-7, with a tentative D call TRBD1 (5 bases). CDR1 is MDHEN, CDR2 SYDVKM, per germline. Trimming took 2 bases from V and 0 from J, leaving 14 bases between them. The CDR3 is 16 amino acids. CDR3 sequence reads: CASSLIIRQSSYEQYF. For the CDR3, the DNA is TGTGCCAGCAGTTTAATTATCCGACAGAGCTCCTACGAGCAGTACTTC.

The V and J genes are TRBV3-1 (or the pseudogene TRBV3-2) and TRBJ2-3; D ambiguous. Germline values: CDR1 LGHDT, CDR2 YNNKEL (reference sequence). This CDR3 comprises 14 residues. Deletions cut 5 bases from V and 0 bases from J, with 9 bases between. The CDR3 nucleotides are TGTGCCAGCAGCAAGTCAGGTAGCACAGATACGCAGTATTTT. Translated, it gives CASSKSGSTDTQYF.

The V gene is TRBV14, the J gene TRBJ1-6; 9 bases are shared with TRBD1. Germline assignment: CDR1 SGHDN and CDR2 FVKESK. CDR3 length: 16 residues. J gave up 10 bases and V 2 bases, and 9 bases lay outside the gene matches. The CDR3 sequence is CASSQSFGTGLSPLHF. The DNA for the CDR3 is TGTGCCAGCAGCCAATCTTTCGGGACAGGGTTATCACCCCTCCACTTT.

The gene calls are TRBV7-2 and TRBJ1-3, with unresolved D. Trimming shortened V by 3 bases and J by 7 bases, and 16 bases separated the two germline ends. Germline V CDR1 and CDR2: SGHTA, FQGNSA. This CDR3 comprises 15 residues. The CDR3 region has the DNA TGTGCCAGCAGCTTCTCCAGCCTTACGAGGAACACCATATATTTT. Residues: CASSFSSLTRNTIYF.

V and J are TRBV5-1 and TRBJ2-1; 9 bases align to TRBD2. The germline V gene has CDR1 SGHRS and CDR2 YFSETQ. This CDR3 contains 22 residues. Unmatched junction bases numbered 23, after V lost 4 bases and J lost 0 bases. CDR3 sequence reads: CASSPRGGRIAGANSSYNEQFF. Written as DNA, the CDR3 is TGCGCCAGCAGCCCCCGGGGGGGGCGAATAGCGGGAGCTAATAGCTCCTACAATGAGCAGTTCTTC.

This chain connects TRBV11-2 to TRBJ2-5; 8 nucleotides match TRBD1. The J segment lost 5 bases and the V segment lost 5 bases, leaving 10 bases of the junction unmatched. From germline, CDR1 is SGHAT and CDR2 FQNNGV. This CDR3 contains 15 residues. Written as DNA, the CDR3 is TGTGCCAGCAGCCGTAGTGTGACAGGGGTTGAGACCCAGTACTTC. It specifies CASSRSVTGVETQYF.

The chain is built from TRBV24-1 and TRBJ2-2, with D possibly matching TRBD1 (6 bases). This CDR3 region has 15 residues. The ends were cut back, 4 bases at V and 5 bases at J, with 13 bases in the middle. Germline CDR1 and CDR2: KGHDR and SFDVKD. CDR3 DNA: TGTGCCACCAGTGACCTAATTACAGGGACCGGGGAGCTGTTTTTT. This sequence encodes CATSDLITGTGELFF.

The chain uses TRBV28 and TRBJ1-5, with a tentative D call TRBD1 (5 bases). V was trimmed by 6 bases and J by 2 bases, leaving 11 bases between them. Germline V gene sequence: CDR1 MDHEN, CDR2 SYDVKM. The CDR3 extends over 14 amino acids. CDR3 DNA sequence: TGTGCCAGCAGCCAGGGTTACGGCAATCAGCCCCAGCATTTT. It is translated as CASSQGYGNQPQHF. Supplemented by reference TRBV28 and TRBJ1-5, the full variable domain reads DVKVTQSSRYLVKRTGEKVFLECVQDMDHENMFWYRQDPGLGLRLIYFSYDVKMKEKGDIPEGYSVSREKKERFSLILESASTNQTSMYLCASSQGYGNQPQHFGDGTRLSIL.

The chain couples TRBV6-1 to TRBJ1-3, with 8 bases aligning to TRBD1. The germline V gene has CDR1 MNHNS and CDR2 SASEGT. CDR3 length equals 17 residues. With V trimmed by 2 bases and J by 9 bases, 15 bases remained unmatched. DNA for the CDR3: TGTGCCAGCAGTGAATCAACCGTGGACAGGGAAGGGGTCACCATATATTTT. Its protein product is CASSESTVDREGVTIYF.

This clone was found once. V is TRBV7-2 and J is TRBJ2-7, with 8 bases that match TRBD1. After removal of 5 bases from V and 2 bases from J, the junction contained 5 bases not matched to a gene. Germline values: CDR1 SGHTA, CDR2 FQGNSA. The CDR3 loop spans 14 amino acids. CDR3 nucleotides: TGTGCCAGCAGCAATCGACAGGGGACCTACGAGCAGTACTTC. This translates into CASSNRQGTYEQYF.

The chain uses TRBV9 and TRBJ2-1; D uncertain. The length of the CDR3 is 13 residues. The ends were cut back, 1 base at V and 6 bases at J, with 8 bases in the middle. Germline V gene sequence: CDR1 SGDLS, CDR2 YYNGEE. CDR3 sequence (DNA): TGTGCCAGCAGCGTAATGGGCAGCAATGAGCAGTTCTTC. Protein: CASSVMGSNEQFF. The full variable domain, with the rest looked up from reference TRBV9 and TRBJ2-1, is DSGVTQTPKHLITATGQRVTLRCSPRSGDLSVYWYQQSLDQGLQFLIQYYNGEERAKGNILERFSAQQFPDLHSELNLSSLELGDSALYFCASSVMGSNEQFFGPGTRLTVL.

The chain is built from TRBV19 and TRBJ1-5; D remains unclear. The length of the CDR3 is 14 residues. The germline gives CDR1 LNHDA, CDR2 SQIVND (reference sequence). With 5 bases removed from V and 4 bases from J, the gap between germline ends came to 12 bases. The CDR3 DNA reads as TGTGCCAGTAGTCGGGTCCCGGGGAATCAGCCCCAGCATTTT. Translated, it gives CASSRVPGNQPQHF.

V is TRBV5-1 and J is TRBJ2-3, with a tentative D call TRBD2 (6 bases). In germline, CDR1 is SGHRS, CDR2 YFSETQ. V was cut by 4 bases and J by 4 bases, with 10 bases left in between. CDR3 length equals 13 residues. The CDR3 region has the DNA TGCGCCAGCAGCCCGGGAGTACCAGATACGCAGTATTTT. Translation gives CASSPGVPDTQYF.

Here the CDR3 reads CASSRDDRDYGYTF. DNA of the CDR3: TGTGCCAGCAGCCGGGACGACAGGGACTATGGCTACACCTTC. The chain carries TRBV7-2 and TRBJ1-2; 7 bases are a match to TRBD1. The CDR3 extends over 14 amino acids. CDR1 is SGHTA and CDR2 is FQGNSA in the germline V gene. J lost 3 bases, V lost 5 bases, and 6 bases had no gene match.

CDR3 amino acids: CAWSPTKKLFF. As DNA, the CDR3 is TGTGCCTGGAGCCCTACCAAAAAACTGTTTTTT. The chain has TRBV30 and TRBJ1-4; D unresolved. Germline CDR1 is GTSNPN and CDR2 is SVGIG (reference sequence). Trimming took off 3 bases at V and 9 bases at J, with 8 bases between the two ends. The CDR3 is made up of 11 amino acids.

The chain employs TRBV28 and TRBJ2-1; 10 bases match TRBD2. This CDR3 contains 17 residues. J gave up 2 bases and V 2 bases, and 6 bases lay outside the gene matches. Germline V CDR1 and CDR2: MDHEN, SYDVKM. As DNA, the CDR3 is TGTGCCAGCAGTTTAGTACTAGCGGGGACTACCTACAATGAGCAGTTCTTC. Translated, it gives CASSLVLAGTTYNEQFF.

This clone appeared a single time. V and J are TRBV21-1 and TRBJ1-1; no check of the table's D call, TRBD1, against the DNA was made. TRBV21-1 constitutes a pseudogene. The CDR3 has 16 residues. The DNA for the CDR3 is TGTGCCAGTGGTGAGGACAGGGGGCAAATGAACACTGAAGCTTTCTTT. It yields the protein CASGEDRGQMNTEAFF.